The clone carrying this T cell receptor beta chain was picked up one time. Trimming took 5 bases from V and 1 from J, leaving 24 bases between them. The germline CDR1 and CDR2 sequences are SGHVS and FQNEAQ. This CDR3 is 18 amino acids long. These data originate in a study of multiple sclerosis patients with progressive multifocal leukoencephalopathy. Profiled with immunoSEQ multiplex PCR; TCRdb holds only in-frame clones, not every one. The sample comprises tens of thousands of clones, about 90% of which are singletons, and about 1.6% rests with the top ten. Described time point: five to six months of natalizumab therapy.

The chain couples TRBV7-8 to TRBJ2-7; D is undetermined. The material sequenced was PBMCs, taken from a patient treated with natalizumab. This receptor was identified in a human donor with multiple sclerosis. CDR3 nucleotide sequence: TGTGCCAGCAGCCCGAGAGCTGTGGGGTTACGTGGGTCCTACGAGCAGTACTTC. Translated: CASSPRAVGLRGSYEQYF.